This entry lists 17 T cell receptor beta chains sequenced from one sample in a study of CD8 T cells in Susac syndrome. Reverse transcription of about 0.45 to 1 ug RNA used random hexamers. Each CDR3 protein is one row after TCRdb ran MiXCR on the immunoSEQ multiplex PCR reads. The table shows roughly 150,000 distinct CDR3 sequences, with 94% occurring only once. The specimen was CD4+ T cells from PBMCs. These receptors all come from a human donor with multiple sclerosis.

The CDR3 spells CASSLVANTGELFF. The CDR3 DNA reads as TGTGCCAGCAGTTTGGTAGCGAACACCGGGGAGCTGTTTTTT. The chain links TRBV27 to TRBJ2-2, with no clear D. CDR3 length equals 14 residues. Trimming stripped 3 bases from V and 0 bases from J, with 5 bases between. The germline V gene encodes CDR1 MNHEY and CDR2 SMNVEV (reference sequence).

CDR3 nucleotides: TGTGCCAGCAGCTTGCGGGGGGAGAGCACAGATACGCAGTATTTT. This translates into CASSLRGESTDTQYF. The chain carries TRBV5-4 and TRBJ2-3; 7 bases fit TRBD2. The ends lost 1 base at V and 0 bases at J; junction bases unmatched: 2. The CDR3 has 15 amino acids. Per the germline V gene, CDR1 is SGHNT and CDR2 is YYREEE (reference sequence).

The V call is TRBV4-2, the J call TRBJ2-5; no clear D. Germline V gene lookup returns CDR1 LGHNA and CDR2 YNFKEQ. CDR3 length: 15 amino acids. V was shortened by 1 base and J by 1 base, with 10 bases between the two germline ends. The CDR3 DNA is TGTGCCAGCAGCCAAGTATGGCAGTCCCAAGAGACCCAGTACTTC. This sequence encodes CASSQVWQSQETQYF.

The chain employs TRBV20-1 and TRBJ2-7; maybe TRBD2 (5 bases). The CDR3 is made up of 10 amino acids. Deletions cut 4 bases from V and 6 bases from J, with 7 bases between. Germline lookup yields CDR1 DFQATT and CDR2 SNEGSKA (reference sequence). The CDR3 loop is CSATGVEQYF. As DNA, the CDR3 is TGCAGTGCTACCGGGGTCGAGCAGTACTTC.

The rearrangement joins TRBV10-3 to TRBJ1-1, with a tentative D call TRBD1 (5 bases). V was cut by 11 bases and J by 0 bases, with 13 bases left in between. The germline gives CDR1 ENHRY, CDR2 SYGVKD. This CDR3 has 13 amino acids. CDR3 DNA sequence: TGTGCCTCCGGGGGGTCTATGAACACTGAAGCTTTCTTT. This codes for CASGGSMNTEAFF.

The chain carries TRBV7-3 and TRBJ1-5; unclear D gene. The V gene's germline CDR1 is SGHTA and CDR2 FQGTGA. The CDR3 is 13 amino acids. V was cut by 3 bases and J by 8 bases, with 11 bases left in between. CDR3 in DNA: TGTGCCAGCAGCTTGACTGGCGGGAAGCCCCAGCATTTT. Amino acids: CASSLTGGKPQHF.

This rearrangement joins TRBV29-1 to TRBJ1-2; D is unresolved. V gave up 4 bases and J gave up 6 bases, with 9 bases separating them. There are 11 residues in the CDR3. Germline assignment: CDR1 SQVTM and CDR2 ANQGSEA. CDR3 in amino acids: CSVVSEDGYTF. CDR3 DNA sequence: TGCAGCGTTGTTTCAGAGGATGGCTACACCTTC.

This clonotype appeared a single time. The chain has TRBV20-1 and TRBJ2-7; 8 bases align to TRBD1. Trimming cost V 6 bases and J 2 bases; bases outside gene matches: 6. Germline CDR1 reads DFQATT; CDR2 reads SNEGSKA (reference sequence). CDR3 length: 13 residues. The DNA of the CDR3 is TGCAGTGCCCTGGACAGGGAGCCCTACGAGCAGTACTTC. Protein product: CSALDREPYEQYF.

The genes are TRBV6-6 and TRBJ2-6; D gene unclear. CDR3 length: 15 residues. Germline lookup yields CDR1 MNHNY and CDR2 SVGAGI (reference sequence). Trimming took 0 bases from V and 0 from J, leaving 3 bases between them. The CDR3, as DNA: TGTGCCAGCAGTTACTCCGCCTCTGGGGCCAACGTCCTGACTTTC. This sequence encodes CASSYSASGANVLTF.

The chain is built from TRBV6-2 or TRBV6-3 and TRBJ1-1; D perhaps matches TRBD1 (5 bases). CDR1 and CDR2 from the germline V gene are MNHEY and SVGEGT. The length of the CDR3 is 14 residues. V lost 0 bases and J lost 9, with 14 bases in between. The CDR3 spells CASSYSTERGQAFF. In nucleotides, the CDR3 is TGTGCCAGCAGTTACTCGACGGAAAGGGGACAAGCTTTCTTT.

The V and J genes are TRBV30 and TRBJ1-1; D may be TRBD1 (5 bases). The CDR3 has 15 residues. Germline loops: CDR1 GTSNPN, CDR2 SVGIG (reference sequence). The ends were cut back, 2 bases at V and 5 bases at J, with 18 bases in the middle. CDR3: CAWSFQGGGRTEAFF. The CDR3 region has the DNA TGTGCCTGGAGTTTCCAGGGAGGAGGGCGGACTGAAGCTTTCTTT.

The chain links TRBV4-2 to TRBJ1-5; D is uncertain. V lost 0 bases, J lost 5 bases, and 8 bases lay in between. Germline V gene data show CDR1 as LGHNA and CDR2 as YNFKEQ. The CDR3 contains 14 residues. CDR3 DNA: TGTGCCAGCAGCCAAGAAGTTGGTGATCAGCCCCAGCATTTT. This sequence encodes CASSQEVGDQPQHF.

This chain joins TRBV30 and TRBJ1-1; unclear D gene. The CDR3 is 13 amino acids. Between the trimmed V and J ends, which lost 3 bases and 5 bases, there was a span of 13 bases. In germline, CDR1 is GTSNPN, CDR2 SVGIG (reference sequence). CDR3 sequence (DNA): TGTGCCTGGAGCAAAAGGAGTTGGACTGAAGCTTTCTTT. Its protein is CAWSKRSWTEAFF.

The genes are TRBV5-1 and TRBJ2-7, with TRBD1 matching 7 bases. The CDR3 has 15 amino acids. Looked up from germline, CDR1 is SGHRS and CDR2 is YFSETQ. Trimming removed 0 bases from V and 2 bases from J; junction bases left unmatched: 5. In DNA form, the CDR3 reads TGCGCCAGCAGCTTGGGGGGACAGTCTACCTACGAGCAGTACTTC. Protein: CASSLGGQSTYEQYF.

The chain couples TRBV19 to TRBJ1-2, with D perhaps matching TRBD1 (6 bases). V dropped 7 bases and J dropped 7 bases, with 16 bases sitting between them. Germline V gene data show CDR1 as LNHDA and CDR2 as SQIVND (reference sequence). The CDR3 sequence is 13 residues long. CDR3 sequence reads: CASNPGQPAGYTF. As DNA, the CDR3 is TGTGCCAGTAACCCTGGACAGCCGGCTGGCTACACCTTC. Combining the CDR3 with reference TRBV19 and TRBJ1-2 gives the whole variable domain DGGITQSPKYLFRKEGQNVTLSCEQNLNHDAMYWYRQDPGQGLRLIYYSQIVNDFQKGDIAEGYSVSREKKESFPLTVTSAQKNPTAFYLCASNPGQPAGYTFGSGTRLTVV.

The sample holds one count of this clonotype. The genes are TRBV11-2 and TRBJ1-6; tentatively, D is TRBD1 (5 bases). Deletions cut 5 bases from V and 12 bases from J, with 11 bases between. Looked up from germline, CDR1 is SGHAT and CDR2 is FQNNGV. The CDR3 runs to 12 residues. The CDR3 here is CASSPPRGPLHF. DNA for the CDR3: TGTGCCAGCAGCCCCCCAAGGGGACCCCTCCACTTT.

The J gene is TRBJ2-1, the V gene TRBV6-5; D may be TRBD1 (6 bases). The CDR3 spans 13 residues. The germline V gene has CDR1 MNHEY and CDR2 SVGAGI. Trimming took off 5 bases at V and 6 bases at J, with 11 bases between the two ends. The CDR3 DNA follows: TGTGCCAGCAGTCAGGGGAATCGCAATGAGCAGTTCTTC. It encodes CASSQGNRNEQFF.